This section outlines one TCR beta chain sequence together with its context. The sample originates from a study of PD-L1 blockade in urothelial cancer. Generated by immunoSEQ multiplex PCR, the TCRdb table keeps only in-frame clones and is missing some. Found here are 56,000 or so clones, 86% of them singletons; the top ten hold approximately 2.9%. The V gene end was trimmed by 5 bases and the J gene end by 5 bases; junction bases not matched to a gene: 3. The CDR3 is 15 residues long. The germline V gene has CDR1 MDHEN and CDR2 SYDVKM. Metastatic or locally advanced urothelial carcinoma was present in the patients.

This clonotype originated in a man aged 50-60 years with urothelial cancer. This specimen consisted of PBMCs, obtained around atezolizumab (anti-PD-L1) treatment. The chain employs TRBV28 and TRBJ2-1; TRBD2 matches at 13 bases. CDR3 loop: CASSKLAGGNNEQFF. The CDR3 bases are TGTGCCAGCAGTAAACTAGCGGGAGGGAACAATGAGCAGTTCTTC.